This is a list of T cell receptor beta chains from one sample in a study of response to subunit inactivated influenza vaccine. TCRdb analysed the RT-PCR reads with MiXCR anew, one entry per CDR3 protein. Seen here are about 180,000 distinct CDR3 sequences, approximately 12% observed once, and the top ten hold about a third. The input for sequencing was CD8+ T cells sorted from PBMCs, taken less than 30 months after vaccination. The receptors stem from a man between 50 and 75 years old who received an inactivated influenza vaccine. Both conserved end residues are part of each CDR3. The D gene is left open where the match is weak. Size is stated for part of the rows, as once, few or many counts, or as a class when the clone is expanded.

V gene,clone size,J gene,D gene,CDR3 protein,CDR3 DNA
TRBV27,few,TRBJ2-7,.,CASSSGASYEQYF,TGTGCCAGCAGTTCCGGCGCGTCCTACGAGCAGTACTTC
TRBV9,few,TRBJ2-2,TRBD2,CASSALTSVTGELFF,TGTGCCAGCAGCGCTTTGACTAGCGTCACCGGGGAGCTGTTTTTT
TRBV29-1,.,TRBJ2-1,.,CSVDAGTNEQFF,TGCAGCGTTGATGCAGGGACCAATGAGCAGTTCTTC
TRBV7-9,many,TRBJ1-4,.,CASSFSSGSFGEKLFF,TGTGCCAGCAGCTTCTCATCGGGGTCTTTCGGTGAAAAACTGTTTTTT
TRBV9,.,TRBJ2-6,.,CASTPYTGPGANVLTF,TGTGCCAGCACCCCATATACAGGGCCTGGGGCCAACGTCCTGACTTTC
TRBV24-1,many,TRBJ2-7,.,CATSEPQGREQYF,TGTGCCACCAGTGAGCCACAGGGACGCGAGCAGTACTTC
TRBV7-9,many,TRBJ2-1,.,CASSLVFGYNEQFF,TGTGCCAGCAGCTTAGTGTTCGGGTACAATGAGCAGTTCTTC
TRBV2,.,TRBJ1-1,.,CASSDHREMNTEAFF,TGTGCCAGCAGTGATCACAGGGAGATGAACACTGAAGCTTTCTTT
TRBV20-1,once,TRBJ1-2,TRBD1,CSARETGTGEDGYTF,TGCAGTGCTAGGGAAACCGGGACAGGGGAAGATGGCTACACCTTC
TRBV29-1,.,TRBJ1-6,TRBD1,CSVLDRADSPLHF,TGCAGCGTCCTCGACAGGGCCGATTCACCCCTCCACTTT
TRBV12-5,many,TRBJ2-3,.,CASGPNREPSTDTQYF,TGTGCTAGTGGTCCCAACAGGGAACCAAGCACAGATACGCAGTATTTT
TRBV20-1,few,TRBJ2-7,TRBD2,CSGSGRSSYEQYF,TGCAGTGGATCCGGGAGGAGCTCCTACGAGCAGTACTTC
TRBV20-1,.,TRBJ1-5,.,CSAPPGINQPQHF,TGCAGTGCCCCACCAGGGATAAATCAGCCCCAGCATTTT
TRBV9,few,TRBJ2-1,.,CASSVEGGGEQFF,TGTGCCAGCAGCGTAGAAGGGGGGGGTGAGCAGTTCTTC
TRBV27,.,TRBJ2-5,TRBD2,CASSIGTSGAQETQYF,TGTGCCAGCAGTATTGGGACTAGCGGAGCTCAAGAGACCCAGTACTTC
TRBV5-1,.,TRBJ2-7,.,CASSDGTYEQYF,TGCGCCAGCAGTGACGGCACCTACGAGCAGTACTTC
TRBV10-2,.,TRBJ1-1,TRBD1,CASSASGTGNTEAFF,TGCGCCAGCAGCGCTAGCGGGACAGGGAACACTGAAGCTTTCTTT
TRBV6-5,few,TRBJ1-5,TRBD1,CASSYSGGVDQPQHF,TGTGCCAGCAGTTACTCAGGGGGCGTAGATCAGCCCCAGCATTTT
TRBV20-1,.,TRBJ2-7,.,CSASFGGGHEQYF,TGCAGTGCTAGTTTTGGAGGGGGACACGAGCAGTACTTC
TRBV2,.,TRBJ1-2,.,CASSEWDAVYGYTF,TGTGCCAGCAGTGAGTGGGACGCGGTATATGGCTACACCTTC
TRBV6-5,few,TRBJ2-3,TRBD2,CASSYLASGGWGDTQYF,TGTGCCAGCAGTTACCTCGCTAGCGGGGGTTGGGGGGATACGCAGTATTTT
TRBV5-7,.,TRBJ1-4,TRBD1,CASGPGTGFDTREKLFF,TGTGCCAGCGGCCCCGGGACAGGGTTTGACACTCGGGAAAAACTGTTTTTT
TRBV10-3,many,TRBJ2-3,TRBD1,CAISDPPDRVADTQYF,TGTGCCATCAGTGACCCCCCAGACAGGGTCGCAGATACGCAGTATTTT
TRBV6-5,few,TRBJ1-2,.,CASSYSPTGGNYGYTF,TGTGCCAGCAGTTACTCTCCGACAGGAGGTAACTATGGCTACACCTTC
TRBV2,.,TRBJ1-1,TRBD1,CASSEAMGQGGTTEAFF,TGTGCCAGCAGTGAAGCAATGGGACAGGGGGGGACGACTGAAGCTTTCTTT
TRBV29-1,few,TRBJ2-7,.,CSGDGPVFYEQYF,TGCAGCGGGGACGGCCCAGTTTTCTACGAGCAGTACTTC
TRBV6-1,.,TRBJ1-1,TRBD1,CASTRTGNTEAFF,TGTGCCAGCACCAGGACAGGGAACACTGAAGCTTTCTTT